Listed below are T cell receptor beta chains from one sample, sequenced in a study of blood T cell repertoires in COVID-19. Repertoires were generated with immunoSEQ multiplex PCR, while TCRdb's copy carries only in-frame clones and drops some. In the table there are a few hundred thousand clones, approximately 86% of which are singletons. Sequenced material: peripheral blood. The source of these receptors is a woman aged 70-85 years with active or convalescent COVID-19. CDR3s include the opening cysteine and the closing phenylalanine or tryptophan. The D gene is left open where the match is weak. A row's size may be missing; if present it is once, few, many or a size class.

J | V | size | D | CDR3 | DNA
TRBJ1-1 | TRBV6-5 | once | TRBD1 | CASSYTTGGGYTEAFF | TGTGCCAGCAGTTACACCACAGGGGGGGGATACACTGAAGCTTTCTTT
TRBJ2-7 | TRBV11-2 | NA | NA | CASSLRSSVDEQYF | TGTGCCAGCAGCTTAAGGTCTAGCGTCGACGAGCAGTACTTC
TRBJ1-1 | TRBV11-2 | NA | NA | CASSLRGMEYTEAFF | TGTGCCAGCAGCTTAAGAGGGATGGAATACACTGAAGCTTTCTTT
TRBJ2-1 | TRBV27 | NA | NA | CASIPYPSSYNEQFF | TGTGCCAGCATTCCTTATCCCAGCTCCTACAATGAGCAGTTCTTC
TRBJ2-2 | TRBV10-2 | few | TRBD1 | CASGQGLIGELFF | TGCGCCAGCGGACAGGGACTTATCGGGGAGCTGTTTTTT
TRBJ2-7 | TRBV7-2 | NA | NA | CASSGAPRNEQYF | TGTGCCAGCAGCGGGGCTCCAAGGAACGAGCAGTACTTC
TRBJ2-2 | TRBV5-1 | NA | TRBD2 | CASSLALAGRAGELFF | TGCGCCAGCAGCTTGGCCTTGGCGGGGAGGGCCGGGGAGCTGTTTTTT
TRBJ1-3 | TRBV4-1 | NA | NA | CASSQDSPGAGNTIYF | TGCGCCAGCAGCCAAGATAGTCCAGGGGCTGGAAACACCATATATTTT
TRBJ2-7 | TRBV6-5 | once | TRBD2 | CASRLAGLYEQYF | TGTGCCAGTAGACTAGCGGGCTTGTACGAGCAGTACTTC
TRBJ2-7 | TRBV3-1/TRBV3-2 | NA | TRBD2 | CASSLRTSGGNNYEQYF | TGTGCCAGCAGCCTGCGGACTAGCGGGGGAAATAACTACGAGCAGTACTTC
TRBJ2-3 | TRBV12-3/TRBV12-4 | NA | NA | CASSSPGNTQYF | TGTGCCAGCTCGTCCCCCGGGAATACGCAGTATTTT
TRBJ1-2 | TRBV10-1 | NA | TRBD1 | CASSGGTAANYGYTF | TGCGCCAGTAGTGGGGGGACAGCAGCTAACTATGGCTACACCTTC
TRBJ1-2 | TRBV6-5 | NA | NA | CASTTTANYGYTF | TGTGCCAGCACTACGACAGCTAACTATGGCTACACCTTC
TRBJ2-7 | TRBV25-1 | NA | NA | CASSESGTLTYEQYF | TGTGCCAGCAGTGAATCAGGGACTCTTACCTACGAGCAGTACTTC
TRBJ2-5 | TRBV6-6 | NA | TRBD1 | CASSAGGVETQYF | TGTGCCAGCAGTGCAGGGGGCGTGGAGACCCAGTACTTC
TRBJ1-1 | TRBV9 | NA | NA | CASSEGVNRNTEAFF | TGTGCCAGCAGCGAAGGGGTAAACAGGAACACTGAAGCTTTCTTT
TRBJ1-5 | TRBV19 | NA | NA | CASSTLTGTNQPQHF | TGTGCCAGTAGTACTCTGACAGGTACCAATCAGCCCCAGCATTTT
TRBJ1-2 | TRBV7-2 | NA | TRBD1 | CASSTGGVNGVGGYTF | TGTGCCAGCAGCACAGGGGGCGTAAATGGGGTCGGTGGCTACACCTTC
TRBJ1-2 | TRBV7-3 | NA | TRBD1 | CASSLGTANYGYTF | TGTGCCAGCAGCTTAGGGACAGCTAACTATGGCTACACCTTC
TRBJ2-7 | TRBV10-1 | NA | TRBD1 | CATSRWDSSYSSYEQYF | TGCGCCACCAGTCGATGGGACAGTAGCTACTCCTCCTACGAGCAGTACTTC
TRBJ2-1 | TRBV19 | once | TRBD2 | CASSIGSGGHNEQFF | TGTGCCAGTAGTATAGGAAGCGGGGGACACAATGAGCAGTTCTTC
TRBJ1-2 | TRBV5-1 | NA | NA | CAREGRVGYTF | TGCGCCAGGGAGGGCAGAGTTGGCTACACCTTC
TRBJ2-7 | TRBV13 | NA | TRBD1 | CASLRQGAYEQYF | TGTGCCAGCCTCCGACAGGGGGCCTACGAGCAGTACTTC
TRBJ1-6 | TRBV5-4 | NA | NA | CASRGRGPANSPLHF | TGTGCCAGCAGGGGGAGAGGACCTGCTAACTCACCCCTCCACTTT
TRBJ2-2 | TRBV4-3 | few | TRBD2 | CASSRTLGRGGTGELFF | TGCGCCAGCAGCCGAACCCTAGGGCGCGGGGGGACCGGGGAGCTGTTTTTT
TRBJ1-3 | TRBV7-2 | NA | NA | CASSLVLSSGNTIYF | TGTGCCAGCAGCTTAGTGCTGAGCTCTGGAAACACCATATATTTT
TRBJ1-5 | TRBV5-5 | NA | NA | CASSLGQPNQPQHF | TGTGCCAGCAGCTTGGGACAGCCCAATCAGCCCCAGCATTTT
TRBJ1-1 | TRBV9 | NA | TRBD1 | CASSETGGRAEAFF | TGTGCCAGCAGCGAAACAGGGGGGAGGGCTGAAGCTTTCTTT
TRBJ2-2 | TRBV4-3 | NA | NA | CASSQSGSLGTGELFF | TGCGCCAGCAGCCAATCGGGTAGTCTTGGGACCGGGGAGCTGTTTTTT
TRBJ1-6 | TRBV27 | NA | NA | CASTQGSSYNSPLHF | TGTGCCAGCACCCAGGGGAGCTCCTATAATTCACCCCTCCACTTT
TRBJ1-1 | TRBV3-1/TRBV3-2 | NA | TRBD1 | CASARGQGRNTEAFF | TGTGCCAGCGCCCGGGGACAGGGGAGGAACACTGAAGCTTTCTTT
TRBJ2-5 | TRBV7-2 | NA | TRBD2 | CASSSPSGGAQMRETQYF | TGTGCCAGCAGCTCGCCTAGCGGGGGGGCTCAGATGAGGGAGACCCAGTACTTC
TRBJ2-3 | TRBV6-6 | NA | NA | CASSPGFTDTQYF | TGTGCCAGCAGTCCAGGGTTCACAGATACGCAGTATTTT
TRBJ1-5 | TRBV10-3 | NA | NA | CAISESTGGAGIGNQPQHF | TGTGCCATCAGTGAGTCTACTGGTGGGGCGGGAATCGGCAATCAGCCCCAGCATTTT
TRBJ2-3 | TRBV5-8 | once | TRBD1 | CASSSGTGLSTDTQYF | TGTGCCAGCAGCTCCGGGACAGGTCTTAGCACAGATACGCAGTATTTT
TRBJ1-5 | TRBV19 | few | NA | CASKLGPQIQPQHF | TGTGCCAGTAAACTAGGGCCCCAAATTCAGCCCCAGCATTTT
TRBJ1-1 | TRBV6-5 | NA | TRBD1 | CASRRDRDTEAFF | TGTGCCAGCAGACGCGACAGGGACACTGAAGCTTTCTTT
TRBJ2-5 | TRBV6-5 | NA | TRBD1 | CATSDRQETQYF | TGTGCCACCTCGGACAGGCAAGAGACCCAGTACTTC
TRBJ2-5 | TRBV5-1 | NA | TRBD1 | CASSHDPDRGATQYF | TGCGCCAGCAGCCACGACCCCGACAGGGGAGCGACCCAGTACTTC
TRBJ1-1 | TRBV19 | NA | NA | CASSYKSNTEAFF | TGTGCCAGTAGTTACAAATCGAACACTGAAGCTTTCTTT
TRBJ2-7 | TRBV10-1 | NA | NA | CASSESSTAPSYEQYF | TGCGCCAGCAGTGAGTCGAGCACCGCGCCTTCCTACGAGCAGTACTTC
TRBJ1-6 | TRBV10-3 | NA | NA | CAISKETASSYNSPLHF | TGTGCCATCAGTAAGGAGACCGCGAGCTCCTATAATTCACCCCTCCACTTT
TRBJ2-5 | TRBV7-2 | NA | TRBD2 | CASSPVGLGFLQTQYF | TGTGCCAGCAGCCCAGTCGGACTAGGTTTTCTTCAGACCCAGTACTTC
TRBJ1-2 | TRBV27 | NA | NA | CASSLGHPNYGYTF | TGTGCCAGCAGTTTGGGCCACCCTAACTATGGCTACACCTTC
TRBJ2-3 | TRBV4-1 | NA | TRBD2 | CASSPQRGGLGDTQYF | TGCGCCAGCAGCCCCCAGCGGGGGGGCTTGGGAGATACGCAGTATTTT
TRBJ2-5 | TRBV2 | NA | TRBD2 | CASSPRGGAQETQYF | TGTGCCAGCAGTCCACGCGGGGGGGCCCAAGAGACCCAGTACTTC
TRBJ2-1 | TRBV15 | NA | TRBD2 | CATQSWTSGGALNNEQFF | TGTGCCACACAAAGCTGGACTAGCGGGGGGGCACTGAACAATGAGCAGTTCTTC
TRBJ1-1 | TRBV19 | NA | NA | CASSMGSVNTEAFF | TGTGCCAGTAGTATGGGCTCGGTGAACACTGAAGCTTTCTTT
TRBJ2-7 | TRBV5-1 | NA | NA | CASSLGQIYEQYF | TGCGCCAGCAGCTTGGGACAGATCTACGAGCAGTACTTC
TRBJ2-7 | TRBV10-3 | NA | NA | CAIGKGGSYEQYF | TGTGCCATAGGGAAAGGGGGTTCCTACGAGCAGTACTTC
TRBJ1-2 | TRBV5-6 | NA | NA | CASSLRVDYGYTF | TGTGCCAGCAGCTTGCGGGTGGACTATGGCTACACCTTC
TRBJ1-1 | TRBV7-9 | NA | TRBD1 | CASSLDRGRGTEAFF | TGTGCCAGCAGCCTCGACAGGGGGCGAGGCACTGAAGCTTTCTTT